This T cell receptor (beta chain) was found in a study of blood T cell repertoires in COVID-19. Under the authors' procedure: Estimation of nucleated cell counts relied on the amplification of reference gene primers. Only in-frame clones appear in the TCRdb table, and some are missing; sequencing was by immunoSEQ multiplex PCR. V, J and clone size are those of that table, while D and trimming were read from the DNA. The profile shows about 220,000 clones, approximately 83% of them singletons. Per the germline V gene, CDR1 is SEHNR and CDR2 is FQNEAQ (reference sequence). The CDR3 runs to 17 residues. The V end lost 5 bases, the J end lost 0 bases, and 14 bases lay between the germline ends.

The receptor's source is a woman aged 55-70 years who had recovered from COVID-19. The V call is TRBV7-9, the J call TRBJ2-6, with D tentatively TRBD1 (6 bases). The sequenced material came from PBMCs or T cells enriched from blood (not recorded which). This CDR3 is CASSARTGTSGANVLTF. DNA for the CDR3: TGTGCCAGCAGCGCCCGAACAGGGACCTCTGGGGCCAACGTCCTGACTTTC.